This T cell receptor beta chain was identified in a study of early T cells in non-severe SARS-CoV-2 infection. Study findings and constraints: In VDJdb matching, anti-spike CD8 responses were favored while private and CD4 specificities went missing.

This clonotype came up many times. Its antigen remains unidentified. V gave up 1 base and J gave up 2 bases, with 17 bases separating them. There are 17 residues in the CDR3. The germline V gene encodes CDR1 SGHTA and CDR2 FQGNSA. Individual cDNA molecules each received unique molecular identifiers attached to them. TCRdb independently ran MiXCR on the 5' RACE reads; one entry per CDR3 protein. This sample carries more than 85,000 distinct CDR3 sequences, roughly 13% of them seen once, and the ten largest clones take around 3.7%. The TCR was taken from an adult who was a healthcare worker with PCR-confirmed SARS-CoV-2 infection or an uninfected control (not recorded which). J is TRBJ2-5 and V is TRBV7-2; tentative D call: TRBD2 (7 bases). This specimen consisted of whole blood, obtained at baseline. In DNA form, the CDR3 reads TGTGCCAGCAGCTTAGTCGTGGGGGGGCCGGGACAAGAGACCCAGTACTTC. Protein: CASSLVVGGPGQETQYF.